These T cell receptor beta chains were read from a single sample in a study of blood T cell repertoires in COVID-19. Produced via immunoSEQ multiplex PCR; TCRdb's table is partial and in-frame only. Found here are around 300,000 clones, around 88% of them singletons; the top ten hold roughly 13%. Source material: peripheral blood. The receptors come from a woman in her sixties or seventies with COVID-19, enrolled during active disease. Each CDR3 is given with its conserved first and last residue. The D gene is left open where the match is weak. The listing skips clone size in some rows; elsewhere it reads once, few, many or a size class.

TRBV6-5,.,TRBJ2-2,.,CASKKTISSGELFF,TGTGCCAGCAAGAAGACAATCTCATCCGGGGAGCTGTTTTTT
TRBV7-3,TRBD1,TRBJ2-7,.,CASSLTGGQGDEQYF,TGTGCCAGCAGCTTAACTGGAGGCCAGGGGGACGAGCAGTACTTC
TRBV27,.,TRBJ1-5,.,CASRLQGPNQPQHF,TGTGCCAGCAGGCTACAGGGCCCCAATCAGCCCCAGCATTTT
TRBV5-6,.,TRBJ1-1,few,CASSLVQGDEAFF,TGTGCCAGCAGCTTGGTACAGGGAGATGAAGCTTTCTTT
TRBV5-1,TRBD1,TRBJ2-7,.,CASSPGQYEQYF,TGCGCCAGCAGCCCGGGACAGTACGAGCAGTACTTC
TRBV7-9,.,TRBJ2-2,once,CASSSVERELFF,TGTGCCAGCAGCTCTGTCGAGAGGGAGCTGTTTTTT
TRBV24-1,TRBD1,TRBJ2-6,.,CATSGGTGGISGANVLTF,TGTGCCACCAGTGGGGGGACAGGGGGTATCTCTGGGGCCAACGTCCTGACTTTC
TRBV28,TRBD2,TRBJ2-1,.,CAADGTSVGNEQFF,TGTGCCGCGGACGGGACTAGCGTGGGAAATGAGCAGTTCTTC
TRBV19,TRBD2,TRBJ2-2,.,CASSRIGHGGGSGELFF,TGTGCCAGTAGTCGAATCGGACATGGGGGAGGGTCCGGGGAGCTGTTTTTT
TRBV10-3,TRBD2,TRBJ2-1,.,CASMGLAGSSSYNEQFF,TGTGCCTCAATGGGACTAGCGGGGTCAAGCTCCTACAATGAGCAGTTCTTC
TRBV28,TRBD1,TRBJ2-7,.,CASSFSGTDSYEQYF,TGTGCCAGCAGTTTTTCCGGGACAGACTCCTACGAGCAGTACTTC
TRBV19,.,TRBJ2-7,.,CASSIPGNYEQYF,TGTGCCAGTAGTATTCCCGGGAACTACGAGCAGTACTTC
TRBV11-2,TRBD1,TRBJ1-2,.,CASSLGTGGHGYTF,TGTGCCAGCAGCTTAGGGACAGGGGGCCATGGCTACACCTTC
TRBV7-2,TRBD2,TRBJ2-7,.,CASSSGGGYSYEQYF,TGTGCCAGCAGCTCGGGGGGGGGTTACTCCTACGAGCAGTACTTC
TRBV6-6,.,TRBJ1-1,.,CASSYREGVTEAFF,TGTGCCAGCAGTTATAGGGAGGGGGTCACTGAAGCTTTCTTT
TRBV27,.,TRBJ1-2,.,CASRGNNYGYTF,TGTGCCAGCAGGGGCAATAACTATGGCTACACCTTC
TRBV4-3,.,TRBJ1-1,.,CALTTKEGKAKNTEAFF,TGCGCCTTGACGACGAAGGAGGGTAAGGCCAAAAACACTGAAGCTTTCTTT
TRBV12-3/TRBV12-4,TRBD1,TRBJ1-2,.,CASTLGTAYGYTF,TGTGCCAGCACTTTAGGGACAGCCTATGGCTACACCTTC
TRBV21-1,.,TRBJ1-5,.,CARSVRGYSNQPQHF,TGTGCCAGGTCGGTGCGGGGGTATAGCAATCAGCCCCAGCATTTT
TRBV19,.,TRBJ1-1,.,CASRGQRLEAFF,TGTGCCAGTAGGGGACAAAGACTCGAAGCTTTCTTT
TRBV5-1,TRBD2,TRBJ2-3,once,CASSLAGTSSTDTQYF,TGCGCCAGCAGCTTGGCCGGGACTAGTTCCACAGATACGCAGTATTTT
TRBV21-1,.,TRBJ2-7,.,CASSKSQKLYEQYF,TGTGCCAGCAGCAAGTCACAGAAACTCTACGAGCAGTACTTC
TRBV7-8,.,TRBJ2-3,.,CASSLRRGPTDTQYF,TGTGCCAGCAGCTTAAGGCGGGGGCCCACAGATACGCAGTATTTT
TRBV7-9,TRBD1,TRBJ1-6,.,CASSQTGESPLHF,TGTGCCAGCAGCCAAACAGGGGAATCACCCCTCCACTTT
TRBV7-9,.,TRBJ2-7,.,CASGQRYYEQYF,TGTGCCAGCGGACAGAGATACTACGAGCAGTACTTC
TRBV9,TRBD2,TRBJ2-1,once,CASNPGSGGAANEQFF,TGTGCCAGCAACCCCGGGTCGGGGGGGGCCGCCAATGAGCAGTTCTTC
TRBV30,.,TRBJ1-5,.,CAWSPTTGGNQPQHF,TGTGCCTGGAGTCCCACTACGGGGGGCAATCAGCCCCAGCATTTT
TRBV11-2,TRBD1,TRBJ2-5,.,CASSLEDRGGETQYF,TGTGCCAGCAGCTTAGAGGACAGGGGAGGAGAGACCCAGTACTTC
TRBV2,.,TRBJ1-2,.,CASSDSLFGYTF,TGTGCCAGCAGTGACTCCCTCTTCGGCTACACCTTC
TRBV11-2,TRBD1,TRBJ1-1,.,CASSSGQGNTEAFF,TGTGCCAGCAGCTCGGGACAGGGTAACACTGAAGCTTTCTTT
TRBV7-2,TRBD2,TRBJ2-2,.,CASSFKGGTSGGASGELFF,TGTGCCAGCAGCTTTAAGGGCGGGACTAGCGGGGGGGCCTCAGGGGAGCTGTTTTTT
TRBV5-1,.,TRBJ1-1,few,CASSFSPAGNTEAFF,TGCGCCAGCAGCTTCTCCCCGGCAGGGAACACTGAAGCTTTCTTT
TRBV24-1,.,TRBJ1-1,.,CATSGGPGGHTEAFF,TGTGCCACCAGTGGGGGTCCGGGGGGTCACACTGAAGCTTTCTTT
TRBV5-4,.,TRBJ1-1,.,CASSFKLMQGNTEAFF,TGTGCCAGCAGCTTTAAACTAATGCAGGGGAACACTGAAGCTTTCTTT
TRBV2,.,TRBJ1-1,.,CASGLGAVNTEAFF,TGTGCCAGCGGGTTGGGGGCCGTGAACACTGAAGCTTTCTTT
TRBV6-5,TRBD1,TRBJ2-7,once,CAVGQGHEQYF,TGTGCCGTGGGACAGGGGCACGAGCAGTACTTC
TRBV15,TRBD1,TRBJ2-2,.,CATSEQGARTGELFF,TGTGCCACCAGCGAACAGGGGGCGCGGACCGGGGAGCTGTTTTTT
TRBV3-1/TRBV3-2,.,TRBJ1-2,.,CASSQERQGLYGYTF,TGTGCCAGCAGCCAAGAGCGGCAAGGATTATATGGCTACACCTTC
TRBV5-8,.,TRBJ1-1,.,CASSLWANTEAFF,TGTGCCAGCAGCTTGTGGGCGAACACTGAAGCTTTCTTT
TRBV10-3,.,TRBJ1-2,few,CAISEGAVYGYTF,TGTGCCATCAGTGAGGGGGCGGTCTATGGCTACACCTTC
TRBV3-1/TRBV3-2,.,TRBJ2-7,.,CASSQIPRGYEQYF,TGTGCCAGCAGCCAAATCCCCAGGGGTTACGAGCAGTACTTC
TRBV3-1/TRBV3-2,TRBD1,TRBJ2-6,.,CASSHTGVAGANVLTF,TGTGCCAGCAGCCATACAGGGGTAGCTGGGGCCAACGTCCTGACTTTC
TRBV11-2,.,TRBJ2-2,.,CASQRPQGTGELFF,TGTGCCAGCCAGCGACCTCAGGGCACCGGGGAGCTGTTTTTT
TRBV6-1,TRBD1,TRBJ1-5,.,CASSEIGQGRQPQHF,TGTGCCAGCAGTGAGATAGGACAGGGCCGGCAGCCCCAGCATTTT
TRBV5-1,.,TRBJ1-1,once,CASRETVNTEAFF,TGCGCCAGCAGAGAAACAGTGAACACTGAAGCTTTCTTT
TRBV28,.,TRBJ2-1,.,CASSPRDWYYNEQFF,TGTGCCAGCAGCCCCCGGGACTGGTACTACAATGAGCAGTTCTTC
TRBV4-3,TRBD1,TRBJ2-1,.,CASSPGPGQGAGEQFF,TGCGCCAGCAGCCCGGGGCCGGGACAGGGGGCGGGTGAGCAGTTCTTC
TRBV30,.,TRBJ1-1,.,CACTREVYTEAFF,TGTGCCTGTACGAGGGAGGTTTACACTGAAGCTTTCTTT
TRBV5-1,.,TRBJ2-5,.,CASSLQDEGGGTQYF,TGCGCCAGCAGCTTGCAGGATGAGGGTGGAGGGACCCAGTACTTC
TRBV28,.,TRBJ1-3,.,CASTFRRGGGNTIYF,TGTGCCAGCACCTTTAGGCGAGGGGGAGGAAACACCATATATTTT
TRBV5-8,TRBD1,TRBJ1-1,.,CASSSGTGVRTEAFF,TGTGCCAGCAGCTCCGGGACAGGGGTCCGGACTGAAGCTTTCTTT
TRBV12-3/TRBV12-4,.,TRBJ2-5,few,CASTIGRGETQYF,TGTGCCAGCACCATTGGTCGGGGGGAGACCCAGTACTTC
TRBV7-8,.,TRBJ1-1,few,CASSMRPGHMNTEAFF,TGTGCCAGCAGCATGAGACCGGGACACATGAACACTGAAGCTTTCTTT
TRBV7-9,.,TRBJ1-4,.,CASSLALEGRTNEKLFF,TGTGCCAGCAGCTTAGCGCTGGAGGGCCGAACTAATGAAAAACTGTTTTTT
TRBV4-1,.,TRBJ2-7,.,CASSPQGNEQYF,TGCGCCAGCAGCCCACAGGGCAACGAGCAGTACTTC